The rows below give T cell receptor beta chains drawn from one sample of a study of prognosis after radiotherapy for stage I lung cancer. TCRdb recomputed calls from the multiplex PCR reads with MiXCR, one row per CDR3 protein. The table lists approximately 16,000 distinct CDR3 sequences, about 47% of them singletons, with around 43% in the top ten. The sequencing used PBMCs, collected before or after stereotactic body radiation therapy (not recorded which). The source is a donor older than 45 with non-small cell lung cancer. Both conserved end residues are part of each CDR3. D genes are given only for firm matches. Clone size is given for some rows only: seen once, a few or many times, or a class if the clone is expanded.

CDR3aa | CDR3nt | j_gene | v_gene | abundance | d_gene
CASSQIGIQGGANTGELFF | TGCGCCAGCAGCCAGATCGGGATTCAGGGCGGGGCAAACACCGGGGAGCTGTTTTTT | TRBJ2-2 | TRBV4-1 | many | -
CASISKVSGYNSPLRF | TGTGCCAGCATTTCTAAGGTTTCGGGGTATAATTCACCCCTCCGCTTT | TRBJ1-6 | TRBV6-2/TRBV6-3 | once | -
CASSLVPGLETQYF | TGTGCCAGCAGCTTGGTTCCCGGGCTGGAGACCCAGTACTTC | TRBJ2-5 | TRBV5-5 | many | -
CASAGTGAGMAQYF | TGTGCCAGCGCCGGGACAGGGGCGGGGATGGCCCAGTACTTC | TRBJ2-5 | TRBV19 | many | TRBD1
CAISSGWGILPTSYNSPLHF | TGTGCCATCAGTTCCGGATGGGGGATCCTGCCCACCTCCTATAATTCACCCCTCCACTTT | TRBJ1-6 | TRBV6-5 | - | -
CASSVGPGRYSNEQFF | TGTGCCAGCAGCGTTGGTCCGGGGCGGTACAGCAATGAGCAGTTCTTC | TRBJ2-1 | TRBV5-6 | many | -
CASSPGQPFRGEAFF | TGTGCCAGCAGCCCGGGACAGCCCTTTAGAGGGGAAGCTTTCTTT | TRBJ1-1 | TRBV12-3/TRBV12-4 | many | TRBD1
CASSGGVDQPQHF | TGTGCCAGCAGTGGAGGTGTGGATCAGCCCCAGCATTTT | TRBJ1-5 | TRBV2 | - | -
CASSSGQGYQPQHF | TGTGCCAGTAGTTCCGGACAGGGGTACCAGCCCCAGCATTTT | TRBJ1-5 | TRBV12-3/TRBV12-4 | few | TRBD1
CATRGFNYGYTF | TGTGCCACCAGGGGATTTAACTATGGCTACACCTTC | TRBJ1-2 | TRBV28 | medium-sized | -
CATRSGANEQFF | TGTGCCACCAGGAGTGGGGCGAATGAGCAGTTCTTC | TRBJ2-1 | TRBV24-1 | many | -
CSSPHRGRNSYEQYF | TGCAGCTCGCCCCACAGGGGCCGCAACTCCTACGAGCAGTACTTC | TRBJ2-7 | TRBV20-1 | - | TRBD1
CASRFASGAGYCYTF | TGTGCCAGCAGATTTGCATCAGGGGCTGGCTATTGCTACACCTTC | TRBJ1-2 | TRBV6-1 | - | -
CASPIDPQPYNEQFF | TGTGCCAGTCCAATCGACCCTCAGCCCTACAATGAGCAGTTCTTC | TRBJ2-1 | TRBV7-9 | many | -
CAIGKEENDQFF | TGTGCCATCGGTAAGGAGGAAAACGATCAGTTCTTC | TRBJ2-1 | TRBV10-3 | many | -
CASRFSYNEQFF | TGTGCCAGCAGATTCTCCTACAATGAGCAGTTCTTC | TRBJ2-1 | TRBV6-2/TRBV6-3 | medium-sized | -
CASSSTSGTYNEQFF | TGTGCCAGCAGTTCAACTAGCGGGACCTACAATGAGCAGTTCTTC | TRBJ2-1 | TRBV6-2/TRBV6-3 | medium-sized | TRBD2
CSAREASDVTDTQYF | TGCAGTGCGCGAGAGGCTAGCGACGTCACAGATACGCAGTATTTT | TRBJ2-3 | TRBV20-1 | many | -
CASSFRFSGANVLTF | TGTGCCAGCAGCTTCCGGTTCTCTGGGGCCAACGTCCTGACTTTC | TRBJ2-6 | TRBV7-9 | - | -
CASSLSGVDIQYF | TGTGCCAGCAGTTTGTCCGGCGTGGACATTCAGTACTTC | TRBJ2-4 | TRBV12-3/TRBV12-4 | many | -
CASSRARNEKLFF | TGTGCCAGCAGCCGGGCAAGGAATGAAAAACTGTTTTTT | TRBJ1-4 | TRBV5-6 | - | -
CASSSKRGGNEQFF | TGTGCTAGCAGCTCAAAGCGGGGGGGGAATGAGCAGTTCTTC | TRBJ2-1 | TRBV7-7 | - | TRBD2
CARSQAIKDNYGYTF | TGCGCCAGAAGCCAAGCGATTAAGGATAACTATGGCTACACCTTC | TRBJ1-2 | TRBV4-1 | few | -
CASKSGNGDEQFF | TGTGCCAGTAAGAGCGGAAATGGAGATGAGCAGTTCTTC | TRBJ2-1 | TRBV19 | medium-sized | -
CAWRPQGTHEQYF | TGTGCCTGGAGACCCCAGGGGACCCACGAGCAGTACTTC | TRBJ2-7 | TRBV30 | many | -
CASSQGFYGYTF | TGTGCCAGCAGCCAAGGCTTCTATGGCTACACCTTC | TRBJ1-2 | TRBV3-1 | - | -
CASSLVDLYGYTF | TGTGCCAGCAGCTTAGTCGATCTCTATGGCTACACCTTC | TRBJ1-2 | TRBV7-9 | - | -
CASGAGGNTIYF | TGCGCCAGCGGGGCGGGTGGAAACACCATATATTTT | TRBJ1-3 | TRBV10-2 | many | -
CASSQTPPSGFYEQYF | TGTGCCAGCAGCCAGACTCCCCCGTCGGGTTTTTACGAGCAGTACTTC | TRBJ2-7 | TRBV3-1 | few | -
CASSFSAGGDTQYF | TGTGCCAGCAGCTTTAGCGCTGGCGGAGATACGCAGTATTTT | TRBJ2-3 | TRBV7-9 | many | -
CASSPPVGSYEQYF | TGTGCCAGCAGCCCCCCCGTAGGGTCCTACGAGCAGTACTTC | TRBJ2-7 | TRBV7-9 | - | -
CSARGRSGSYNEQFF | TGCAGTGCTAGAGGCCGAAGCGGGAGCTACAATGAGCAGTTCTTC | TRBJ2-1 | TRBV20-1 | many | TRBD2
CASSYRTSTEAFF | TGTGCCAGCAGTTACAGGACCAGCACTGAAGCTTTCTTT | TRBJ1-1 | TRBV6-2/TRBV6-3 | many | -
CASSQDLGTSGRGETQYF | TGCGCCAGCAGCCAAGATTTAGGGACTAGCGGGAGAGGAGAGACCCAGTACTTC | TRBJ2-5 | TRBV4-3 | many | TRBD2
CSARDWPGQGGPQPQHF | TGCAGTGCTAGAGACTGGCCCGGACAGGGCGGACCTCAGCCCCAGCATTTT | TRBJ1-5 | TRBV20-1 | once | TRBD1
CASTLGLAGELQETQYF | TGCGCCAGCACCTTGGGACTAGCGGGAGAACTCCAAGAGACCCAGTACTTC | TRBJ2-5 | TRBV10-2 | - | TRBD2
CARGRTSGGEDTQYF | TGTGCCAGAGGTAGGACTAGCGGGGGGGAAGATACGCAGTATTTT | TRBJ2-3 | TRBV6-2/TRBV6-3 | - | TRBD2
CASSYPPADRVNQPQHF | TGTGCCAGCAGTTACCCTCCCGCGGACAGGGTAAATCAGCCCCAGCATTTT | TRBJ1-5 | TRBV6-2/TRBV6-3 | many | TRBD1
CASSWVMGQPSDTQYF | TGTGCCAGCAGTTGGGTCATGGGACAGCCCTCAGATACGCAGTATTTT | TRBJ2-3 | TRBV6-2/TRBV6-3 | many | TRBD1
CASSIYEQYF | TGTGCCAGCAGCATCTACGAGCAGTACTTC | TRBJ2-7 | TRBV2 | many | -
CVSSDEGWNEHFF | TGTGTCAGCAGTGACGAGGGGTGGAATGAGCATTTCTTC | TRBJ2-1 | TRBV25-1 | - | -
CASSVGTMAKETQYF | TGTGCCAGCAGCGTAGGGACTATGGCTAAAGAGACCCAGTACTTC | TRBJ2-5 | TRBV9 | many | -
CASSQTSGRYNEQFF | TGTGCCAGCAGCCAGACTAGCGGGAGATACAATGAGCAGTTCTTC | TRBJ2-1 | TRBV11-2 | medium-sized | TRBD2
CASSSSRSGEQYF | - | TRBJ2-7 | TRBV6-2/TRBV6-3 | - | -
CASSSDGGAGNEQFF | TGTGCCAGCAGCAGCGACGGGGGGGCAGGGAATGAGCAGTTCTTC | TRBJ2-1 | TRBV7-9 | many | TRBD2